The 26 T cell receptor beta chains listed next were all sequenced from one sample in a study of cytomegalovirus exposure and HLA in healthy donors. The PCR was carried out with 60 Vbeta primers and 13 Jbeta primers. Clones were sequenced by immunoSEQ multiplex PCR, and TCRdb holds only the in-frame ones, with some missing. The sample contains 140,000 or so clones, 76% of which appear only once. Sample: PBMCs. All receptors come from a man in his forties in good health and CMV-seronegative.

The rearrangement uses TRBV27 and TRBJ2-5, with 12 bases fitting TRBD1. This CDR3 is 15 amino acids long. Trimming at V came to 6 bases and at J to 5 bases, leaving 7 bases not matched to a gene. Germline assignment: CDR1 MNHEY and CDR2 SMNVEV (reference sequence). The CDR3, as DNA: TGTGCCAGCAGGGGACAGGGGGCGAGAGGGGAGACCCAGTACTTC. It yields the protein CASRGQGARGETQYF.

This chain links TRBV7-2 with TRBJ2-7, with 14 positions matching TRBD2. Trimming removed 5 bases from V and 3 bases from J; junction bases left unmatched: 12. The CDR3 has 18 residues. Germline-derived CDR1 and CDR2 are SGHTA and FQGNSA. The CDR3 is CASSTRLAGGWINYEQYF. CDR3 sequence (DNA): TGTGCCAGCAGCACACGACTAGCGGGGGGGTGGATAAACTACGAGCAGTACTTC.

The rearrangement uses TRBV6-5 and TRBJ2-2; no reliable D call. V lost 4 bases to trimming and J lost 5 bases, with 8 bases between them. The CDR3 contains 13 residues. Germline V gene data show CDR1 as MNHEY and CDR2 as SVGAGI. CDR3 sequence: CASSFGVTGELFF. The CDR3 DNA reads TGTGCCAGCAGTTTCGGAGTTACCGGGGAGCTGTTTTTT.

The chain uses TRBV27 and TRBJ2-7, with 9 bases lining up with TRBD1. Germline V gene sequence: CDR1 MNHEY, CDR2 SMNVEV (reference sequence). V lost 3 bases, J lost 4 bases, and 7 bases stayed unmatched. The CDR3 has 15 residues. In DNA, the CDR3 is TGTGCCAGCAGTTTTGAGGGACAGGGACCATACGAGCAGTACTTC. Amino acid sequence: CASSFEGQGPYEQYF.

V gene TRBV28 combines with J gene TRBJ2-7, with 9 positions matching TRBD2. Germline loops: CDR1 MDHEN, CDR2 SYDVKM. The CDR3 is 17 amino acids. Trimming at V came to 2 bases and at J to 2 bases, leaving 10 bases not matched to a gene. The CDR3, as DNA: TGTGCCAGCAGTTTAACAGTGGCGGGGGGGCCCCCCTACGAGCAGTACTTC. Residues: CASSLTVAGGPPYEQYF.

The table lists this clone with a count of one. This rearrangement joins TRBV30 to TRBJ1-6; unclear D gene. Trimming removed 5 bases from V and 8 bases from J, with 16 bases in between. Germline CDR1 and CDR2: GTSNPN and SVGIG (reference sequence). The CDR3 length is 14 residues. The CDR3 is CAWEFKREDSPLHF. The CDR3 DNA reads TGTGCCTGGGAATTTAAGAGGGAAGATTCACCCCTCCACTTT.

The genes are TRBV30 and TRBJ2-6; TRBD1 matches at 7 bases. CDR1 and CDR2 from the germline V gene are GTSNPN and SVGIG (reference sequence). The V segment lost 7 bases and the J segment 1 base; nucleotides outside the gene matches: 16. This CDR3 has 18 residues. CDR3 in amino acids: CASETGTATSSGANVLTF. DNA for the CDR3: TGTGCCTCTGAGACCGGGACAGCGACCTCTTCTGGGGCCAACGTCCTGACTTTC.

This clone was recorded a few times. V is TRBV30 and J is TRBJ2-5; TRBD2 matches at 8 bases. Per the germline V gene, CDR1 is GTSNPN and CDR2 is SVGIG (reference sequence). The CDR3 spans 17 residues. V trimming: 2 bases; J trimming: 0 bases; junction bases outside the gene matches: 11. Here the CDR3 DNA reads TGTGCCTGGAGTTTCTTTGGGGGCGGGGGGTACCAAGAGACCCAGTACTTC. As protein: CAWSFFGGGGYQETQYF.

As DNA, the CDR3 is TGCGCCAGCAGCCAAGATGTAGGAAGGGGGATGAACTACGAGCAGTACTTC. Translating gives CASSQDVGRGMNYEQYF. V and J are TRBV4-3 and TRBJ2-7; possible D gene TRBD1, 6 bases. Germline V gene sequence: CDR1 LGHNA, CDR2 YSLEER. Between the trimmed V and J ends, which lost 0 bases and 3 bases, there was a span of 18 bases. There are 17 residues in the CDR3.

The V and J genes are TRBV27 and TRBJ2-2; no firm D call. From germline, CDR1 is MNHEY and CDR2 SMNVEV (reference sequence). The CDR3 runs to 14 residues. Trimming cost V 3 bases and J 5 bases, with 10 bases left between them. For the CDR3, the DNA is TGTGCCAGCAGTTTCATTGCGGTAACCGGGGAGCTGTTTTTT. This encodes CASSFIAVTGELFF.

The CDR3 spells CASSGPGQLAKNIQYF. The CDR3 region has the DNA TGTGCCAGCAGTGGACCGGGACAGCTAGCCAAAAACATTCAGTACTTC. This rearrangement joins TRBV2 to TRBJ2-4, with 7 bases matching TRBD1. This CDR3 spans 16 amino acids. The junction had 6 bases not matched to a gene; V was cut back by 4 bases and J by 0 bases. Germline CDR1 SNHLY, CDR2 FYNNEI.

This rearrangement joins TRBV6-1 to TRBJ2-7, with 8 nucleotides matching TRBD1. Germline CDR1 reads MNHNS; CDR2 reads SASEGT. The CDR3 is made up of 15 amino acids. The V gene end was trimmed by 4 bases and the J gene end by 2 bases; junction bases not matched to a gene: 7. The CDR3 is CASSGWDRYPYEQYF. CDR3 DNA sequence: TGTGCCAGCAGTGGTTGGGACAGGTACCCCTACGAGCAGTACTTC.

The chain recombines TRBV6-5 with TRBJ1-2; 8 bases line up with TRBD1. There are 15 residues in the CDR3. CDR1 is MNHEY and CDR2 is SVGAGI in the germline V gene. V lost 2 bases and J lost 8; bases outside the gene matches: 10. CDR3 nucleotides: TGTGCCAGCAGTTACGGGCGGACAGGGAAGATCGGCTACACCTTC. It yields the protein CASSYGRTGKIGYTF.

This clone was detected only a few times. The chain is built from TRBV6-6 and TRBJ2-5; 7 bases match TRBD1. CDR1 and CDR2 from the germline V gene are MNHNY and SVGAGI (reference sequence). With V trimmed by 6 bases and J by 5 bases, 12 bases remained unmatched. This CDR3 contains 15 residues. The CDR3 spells CASSPETGWEETQYF. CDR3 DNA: TGTGCCAGCAGCCCAGAGACAGGGTGGGAGGAGACCCAGTACTTC.

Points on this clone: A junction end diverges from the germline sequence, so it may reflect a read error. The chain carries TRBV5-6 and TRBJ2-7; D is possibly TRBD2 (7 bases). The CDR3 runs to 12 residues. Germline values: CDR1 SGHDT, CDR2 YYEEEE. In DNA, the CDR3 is TGTGCCAGCAGCCCTGAGGGGGGGAGACCCACCTTC. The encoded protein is CASSPEGGRPTF.

Here the CDR3 DNA reads TGTGCCAGCAGCTTGGCGCTCGGAGTCTACGAGCAGTACTTC. Amino acid sequence: CASSLALGVYEQYF. The chain employs TRBV5-8 and TRBJ2-7, with D unclear. The V and J ends lost 0 bases and 3 bases respectively, with 10 bases between them. This CDR3 is 14 amino acids long. Germline V gives CDR1 SGHTS, CDR2 YDEGEE.

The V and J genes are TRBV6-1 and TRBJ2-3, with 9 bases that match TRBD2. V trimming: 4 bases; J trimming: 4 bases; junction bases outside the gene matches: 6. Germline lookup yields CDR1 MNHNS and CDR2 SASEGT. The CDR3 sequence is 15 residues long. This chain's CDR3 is CASSGLADGADTQYF. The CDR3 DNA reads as TGTGCCAGCAGTGGACTAGCGGATGGGGCAGATACGCAGTATTTT.

The CDR3 DNA reads as TGTGCCTGGAGTCCCGGGACAGGGTTTTCACCCCTCCACTTT. Translated: CAWSPGTGFSPLHF. The rearrangement links TRBV30 to TRBJ1-6; 9 bases agree with TRBD1. Germline CDR1 reads GTSNPN; CDR2 reads SVGIG (reference sequence). With V trimmed by 2 bases and J by 9 bases, 5 bases remained unmatched. This CDR3 comprises 14 residues.

Here the CDR3 DNA reads TGTGCCAGCAGTTTATCAATCCGGACTAGTCGAGAAGAGACCCAGTACTTC. Translating gives CASSLSIRTSREETQYF. The chain joins TRBV27 to TRBJ2-5; TRBD2 matches 7 bases. The CDR3 contains 17 residues. Germline lookup yields CDR1 MNHEY and CDR2 SMNVEV (reference sequence). The junction had 10 bases not matched to a gene; V was cut back by 0 bases and J by 3 bases.

The DNA for the CDR3 is TGCGCCAGCAGCTCGACTAGCGGGGGGCCTTGGGGGGAGACCCAGTACTTC. This encodes CASSSTSGGPWGETQYF. V and J are TRBV5-1 and TRBJ2-5; 13 bases align to TRBD2. J lost 5 bases, V lost 3 bases, and 10 bases had no gene match. Germline CDR1 is SGHRS and CDR2 is YFSETQ. The CDR3 is 17 amino acids.

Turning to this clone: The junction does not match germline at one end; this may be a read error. The CDR3 reads CSSSSQLATMTYNEQFF. CDR3 sequence (DNA): TGTTCCAGCAGCTCCCAGCTAGCGACGATGACTTACAATGAGCAGTTCTTC. The V and J genes are TRBV7-9 and TRBJ2-1; D possibly corresponds to TRBD2 (6 bases). The germline V gene has CDR1 SEHNR and CDR2 FQNEAQ (reference sequence). This CDR3 spans 17 amino acids.

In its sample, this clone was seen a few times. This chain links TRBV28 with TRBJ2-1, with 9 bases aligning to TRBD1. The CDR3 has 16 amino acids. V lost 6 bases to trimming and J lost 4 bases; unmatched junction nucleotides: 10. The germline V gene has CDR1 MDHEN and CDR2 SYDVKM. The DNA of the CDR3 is TGTGCCAGCAGACGACCAACAGGGGGCACATACAATGAGCAGTTCTTC. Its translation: CASRRPTGGTYNEQFF.

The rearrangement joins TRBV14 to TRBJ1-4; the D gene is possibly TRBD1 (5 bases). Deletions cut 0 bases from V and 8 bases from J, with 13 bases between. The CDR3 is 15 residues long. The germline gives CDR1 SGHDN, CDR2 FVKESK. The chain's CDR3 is CASSQDRQGGEKLFF. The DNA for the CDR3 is TGTGCCAGCAGCCAAGATCGGCAGGGAGGGGAAAAACTGTTTTTT.

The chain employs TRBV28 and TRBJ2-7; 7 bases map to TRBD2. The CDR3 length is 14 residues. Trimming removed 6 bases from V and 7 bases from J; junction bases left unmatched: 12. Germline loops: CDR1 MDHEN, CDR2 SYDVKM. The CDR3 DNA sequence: TGTGCCAGCAGCACTGCCGGTAGGCGGGGGGAGCAGTACTTC. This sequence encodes CASSTAGRRGEQYF.

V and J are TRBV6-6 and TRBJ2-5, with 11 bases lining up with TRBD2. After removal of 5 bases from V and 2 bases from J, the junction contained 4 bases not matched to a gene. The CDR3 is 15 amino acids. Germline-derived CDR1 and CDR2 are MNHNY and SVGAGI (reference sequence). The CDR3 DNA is TGTGCCAGCAGTGGGACTAGCGGCGCTCAAGAGACCCAGTACTTC. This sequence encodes CASSGTSGAQETQYF.

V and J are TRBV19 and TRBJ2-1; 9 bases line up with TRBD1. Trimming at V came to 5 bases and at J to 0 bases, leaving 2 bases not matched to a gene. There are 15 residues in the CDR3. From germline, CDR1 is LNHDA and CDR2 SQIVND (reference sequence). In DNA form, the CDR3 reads TGTGCCAGTAGTGGACAGGGGAGCTCCTACAATGAGCAGTTCTTC. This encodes CASSGQGSSYNEQFF.